These 16 T cell receptor beta chains were all obtained from the same sample, sequenced in a study of T-cell reconstitution after alpha-beta-depleted transplantation in children. Preparing the TCRbeta library involved the use of unique molecular identifiers. TCRdb fed the PCR reads into MiXCR, producing one record per CDR3 protein. The sample has approximately 490,000 distinct CDR3 sequences; 10% are singletons. This sample comprised PBMCs, obtained before TCRalphabeta/CD19-depleted stem cell transplant. Every receptor here comes from a child aged 2-15 years with inherited bone marrow failure, due to receive a stem cell transplant.

The chain combines TRBV20-1 with TRBJ2-7; TRBD2 matches at 10 bases. The length of the CDR3 is 14 residues. Losses at the gene ends were 1 base for V and 3 bases for J; bases not matched to a gene: 3. In germline, CDR1 is DFQATT, CDR2 SNEGSKA (reference sequence). The CDR3 is CSARVLAGYYEQYF. Here the CDR3 DNA reads TGCAGTGCTAGAGTACTAGCGGGGTACTACGAGCAGTACTTC.

The chain couples TRBV18 to TRBJ2-2; TRBD1 aligns across 12 bases. CDR1 and CDR2 (germline): KGHSH, LQKENI. After removal of 1 base from V and 4 bases from J, the junction contained 4 bases not matched to a gene. The CDR3 has 17 residues. CDR3 in DNA: TGTGCCAGCTCACCACGTTGGGACAGGGGGCGCACCGGGGAGCTGTTTTTT. Translation gives CASSPRWDRGRTGELFF.

The table lists this clonotype with a few counts. The V call is TRBV5-4, the J call TRBJ2-7; no clear D gene. Germline V gene data show CDR1 as SGHNT and CDR2 as YYREEE (reference sequence). The CDR3 spans 15 residues. V shed 0 bases and J shed 4 bases, with 14 bases lying between them. The CDR3, as DNA: TGTGCCAGCAGCTTGGGGGCAGGTCCCGGGTACGAGCAGTACTTC. This encodes CASSLGAGPGYEQYF.

Ten or more counts support this clonotype. J is TRBJ1-2 and V is TRBV5-1; D might be TRBD1 (5 bases). V shed 4 bases and J shed 1 base, with 17 bases lying between them. The CDR3 totals 16 residues. Germline V lookup: CDR1 SGHRS, CDR2 YFSETQ. CDR3 protein: CASSRGRVFGNYGYTF. Here the CDR3 DNA reads TGCGCCAGCAGCCGGGGACGGGTTTTCGGTAACTATGGCTACACCTTC.

This clonotype has ten or more counts. V gene TRBV20-1 combines with J gene TRBJ2-1, with 12 positions matching TRBD2. With V trimmed by 3 bases and J by 8 bases, 8 bases remained unmatched. Germline values: CDR1 DFQATT, CDR2 SNEGSKA (reference sequence). The CDR3 is 15 residues long. CDR3 region: CSARVLAGGTDEQFF. CDR3 DNA: TGCAGTGCTAGGGTCCTAGCGGGAGGGACCGATGAGCAGTTCTTC.

This clonotype appeared many times. The rearrangement links TRBV7-9 to TRBJ1-2; D might be TRBD1 (5 bases). CDR3 length: 15 amino acids. V shed 1 base and J shed 3 bases, with 12 bases lying between them. Per germline, CDR1 SEHNR and CDR2 FQNEAQ (reference sequence). The CDR3 DNA follows: TGTGCCAGCAGCTTAGGCGGAGGGGCCGACTATGGCTACACCTTC. Its protein product is CASSLGGGADYGYTF. Complete variable domain (other parts from reference TRBV7-9 and TRBJ1-2): DTGVSQNPRHKITKRGQNVTFRCDPISEHNRLYWYRQTLGQGPEFLTYFQNEAQLEKSRLLSDRFSAERPKGSFSTLEIQRTEQGDSAMYLCASSLGGGADYGYTFGSGTRLTVV.

The chain recombines TRBV20-1 with TRBJ2-1, with 10 bases aligning to TRBD2. The CDR3 is 15 amino acids. V lost 0 bases to trimming and J lost 10 bases; unmatched junction nucleotides: 9. Germline loops: CDR1 DFQATT, CDR2 SNEGSKA (reference sequence). In DNA form, the CDR3 reads TGCAGTGCTAGAGATCGTAGCGGGAGGACTGGAGAGCAGTTCTTC. This translates into CSARDRSGRTGEQFF.

This clonotype has at least ten counts. The chain links TRBV28 to TRBJ2-7, with D possibly matching TRBD1 (5 bases). CDR1 and CDR2 from the germline V gene are MDHEN and SYDVKM. The CDR3 is made up of 13 amino acids. Trimming cost V 6 bases and J 6 bases, with 15 bases left between them. The CDR3 DNA follows: TGTGCCAGCAGGGACACGGGCCCCGCCGAGCAGTACTTC. Translating gives CASRDTGPAEQYF.

This clonotype was found a few times. The rearrangement uses TRBV7-6 and TRBJ2-4, with D tentatively TRBD1 or TRBD2 (5 bases each). The CDR3 is 14 residues long. V lost 5 bases and J 9 bases, leaving 17 bases between the germline ends. The germline V gene has CDR1 SGHVS and CDR2 FNYEAQ. CDR3 amino acids: CASSPREGRSIQYF. The CDR3 DNA reads as TGTGCCAGCAGCCCCCGTGAGGGACGTAGCATTCAGTACTTC.

This clonotype was recorded many times. This chain connects TRBV5-1 to TRBJ2-7; the match to TRBD2 covers 7 bases. CDR1 and CDR2 from the germline V gene are SGHRS and YFSETQ. The V gene end was trimmed by 2 bases and the J gene end by 2 bases; junction bases not matched to a gene: 4. The CDR3 has 14 residues. The CDR3: CASSFGGLTYEQYF. As DNA, the CDR3 is TGCGCCAGCAGCTTCGGGGGACTAACCTACGAGCAGTACTTC.

This clonotype was recorded many times. This chain joins TRBV11-2 and TRBJ2-7, with D hard to call. Deletions cut 3 bases from V and 1 base from J, with 10 bases between. CDR3 size: 14 residues. Germline-derived CDR1 and CDR2 are SGHAT and FQNNGV. In DNA form, the CDR3 reads TGTGCCAGCAGCTTCGCTATGGGGTCCTACGAGCAGTACTTC. Its translation: CASSFAMGSYEQYF.

This clonotype was picked up many times. The chain couples TRBV20-1 to TRBJ2-1; D not certain. CDR3 size: 15 residues. Germline V gene sequence: CDR1 DFQATT, CDR2 SNEGSKA (reference sequence). V was cut by 1 base and J by 2 bases, with 12 bases left in between. The CDR3 DNA reads as TGCAGTGCTAGAGTCATCCTAGGGACCTACAATGAGCAGTTCTTC. It specifies CSARVILGTYNEQFF.

The chain recombines TRBV2 with TRBJ2-1; TRBD2 matches at 8 bases. Germline lookup yields CDR1 SNHLY and CDR2 FYNNEI. CDR3 size: 15 residues. After removal of 4 bases from V and 0 bases from J, the junction contained 2 bases not matched to a gene. The CDR3, as DNA: TGTGCCAGCAGTGGAGGACTAGCCTCCTACAATGAGCAGTTCTTC. Its protein is CASSGGLASYNEQFF.

This clonotype was seen ten or more times. The genes are TRBV7-2 and TRBJ2-2, with D maybe TRBD1 (5 bases). The CDR3 has 16 amino acids. Trimming shortened V by 2 bases and J by 0 bases, and 10 bases separated the two germline ends. In germline, CDR1 is SGHTA, CDR2 FQGNSA. CDR3 DNA: TGTGCCAGCAGCTTACAGGACAAATCGAACACCGGGGAGCTGTTTTTT. Translating gives CASSLQDKSNTGELFF.

The sample holds many counts of this clonotype. The chain couples TRBV4-1 to TRBJ2-3; D is unclear. CDR1 and CDR2 (germline): MGHRA, YSYEKL. The CDR3 has 12 amino acids. Deletions cut 2 bases from V and 5 bases from J, with 5 bases between. CDR3 residues: CASSQYGDTQYF. DNA of the CDR3: TGCGCCAGCAGCCAATATGGAGATACGCAGTATTTT.

This clonotype was detected many times. The gene calls are TRBV6-2 or TRBV6-3 and TRBJ1-1, with 7 bases that match TRBD1. The J segment lost 1 base and the V segment lost 3 bases, leaving 5 bases of the junction unmatched. Germline CDR1 and CDR2: MNHEY and SVGEGT. The CDR3 covers 15 residues. The CDR3, as DNA: TGTGCCAGCAGTTATCTCGGGACAGAGAACACTGAAGCTTTCTTT. Its translation is CASSYLGTENTEAFF.